This TCR beta chain stems from a study of identical twins (dated by TCRdb to 2016 to 2017). Study-wide context: TCR alpha and beta repertoires from monozygotic twins, unrelated adults of various ages and cord blood were deep-sequenced to test whether fetal clonotypes persist. To rule out contamination, the twin experiments were replicated at different times with different library preparation protocols. What the research found in general, with its limitations: Out-of-frame TCR alpha sharing in monozygotic twins was systematically underestimated by recombination models, whereas sharing between unrelated individuals was in agreement with the recombination models. Invariant T cells such as MAIT and iNKT could partly confound zero-insertion analyses, though diverse VJ usage argued against this for most clonotypes. Abundant cord blood beta clonotypes carried fewer insertions; young adult naive repertoires showed a weaker similar trend, while memory repertoires showed none. Because the same donors could not be followed over many years, conclusions were based on cross-sectional statistical analysis. A weaker excess of twin sharing was found in beta out-of-frame sequences because the signal-to-noise ratio was lowered by fewer shared sequences. Compared with coincidental sharing between unrelated individuals, out-of-frame TCR alpha sequences shared between twins showed an excess of sequences with low generation probability.

As regards this clonotype: The target of this receptor is not known. Base qualities are missing; no much larger clone stands one base away.

Every donor in the study was a healthy Caucasian. The twin cohort comprised three pairs of female monozygotic twins, all aged about 18 to 30 years. RNA for TCR libraries was isolated from peripheral blood mononuclear cells. The library was produced with 5' RACE. The run used an Illumina HiSeq 2000. A universal primer binding site was introduced by template switching, and a unique molecular identifier was present in the final cDNA, enabling accurate counting of TCR cDNA molecules. Specific primers in the conserved constant-segment region were used to synthesize first-strand cDNA for the TCR alpha and beta chains. Each cDNA library was double barcoded, with a SMART-Mk sample barcode plus Illumina barcodes, to control for contamination. Two successive PCR steps introduced TruSeq adapter sequences along with Illumina sample barcodes. The Illumina HiSeq platform was used with custom primers to sequence TCR alpha and beta cDNA libraries. The study's own analysis went as follows. MiGEC processed the raw reads to extract unique molecular identifiers, while MiXCR was used to determine the CDR3 positions. Recombination models were inferred per individual with the repgenHMM and IGoR tools using an EM algorithm. The analysis of shared clonotypes was done with the tcR package in R, with sharing normalized by the product of cloneset sizes. To study raw recombination without the effects of thymic and clonal selection, out-of-frame nonproductive sequences were analyzed. TCRdb redid the processing of the public reads, applying fastp at Q25 and MiXCR, and retained in-frame beta chains. Entries are consolidated by CDR3 protein sequence, retaining the most common genes and DNA. These V and J calls originate from TCRdb's pipeline instead of the authors' own analysis. Present in this sample are roughly 750,000 distinct CDR3 sequences, 21% of which were seen just once. Jointly, the top ten make up over 4% of the sample.

For CDR1 and CDR2, the germline V gene (reference sequence) lists MNHEY and SMNVEV. Taken from cysteine to phenylalanine, the CDR3 has 15 residues. CDR3 DNA is the only sequence kept; it has 45 bases, read in frame from the first base. The trim is 5 bases for V and 3 bases for J, with a gap of 14 bases between the germline ends. The data were also submitted as part of a second study, on T cells expressing NK-cell markers. Taken from the second paper: Eight donors provided sorted CD3+CD56+NKG2C+, CD3+CD56+NKG2C- and CD3+CD56-NKG2C+ T-cell subsets, whose TCR beta-chain repertoires were profiled. Among the eight sequenced donors, seven were HCMV-seropositive and one was HCMV-seronegative. In several experiments an anti-gammadeltaTCR antibody was added to restrict sorting to alphabetaTCR-expressing T cells. For several donors, the dominant CD3+CD56+NKG2C+ clonotypes were among the top 10 CD8+ clonotypes and accounted for roughly 1.0-7.5% of CD8+ T cells. Those dominant clonotypes were again the most abundant among CD3+CD56-NKG2C+ cells in a handful of donors, at about 25-60.1%. Whether the expanded NKG2C-expressing T cell clones were specific for HCMV antigens remained unclear. Randomly selected healthy volunteers, three men and five women, were used as the eight sequenced donors. To determine HCMV serostatus, a commercial ELISA kit was used to detect HCMV-specific IgG in serum. Bulk peripheral blood T-cell repertoires were additionally sequenced from unsorted PBMC for six donors. Reads were demultiplexed and grouped by UMI with MIGEC, and clonotypes were assembled and quantified with MiTCR. To remove erroneous sequences, TCR cDNA sequences were retained only when supported by two or more reads. The tcR package was used for downstream repertoire analysis, and clonotypes were matched between fractions using CDR3 nucleotide sequence together with V segment. VDJmatch was used to annotate antigen specificity against VDJdb, with one amino acid substitution in CDR3 allowed.

The sequence came from a woman aged 18-29 years in good health. The chain links TRBV27 with TRBJ2-1; the D region possibly corresponds to TRBD2 (6 bases align). Sequenced sample: PBMCs. Read as DNA, the sequence is TGTGCCAGCAGTAGCAGCCGGGGGATCTACAATGAGCAGTTCTTC. Translated, this gives CASSSSRGIYNEQFF.